A single sample is the source of the 32 T cell receptor beta chains below, sequenced in a study of T cell repertoires in ileal Crohn's disease. The repertoire was sequenced with immunoSEQ multiplex PCR; TCRdb's copy has only in-frame clones and lacks some. The data contain about 15,000 clones, less than 90% of them singletons. The sequencing sample was made of ileal tissue. Receptor source: an adult with Crohn's disease.

J is TRBJ1-6 and V is TRBV7-2, with D perhaps matching TRBD1 (6 bases). This CDR3 has 14 residues. Trimming removed 9 bases at V and 5 bases at J, with 14 bases between. CDR1 and CDR2 (germline): SGHTA, FQGNSA. The CDR3 loop reads CASSPGAHNSPLHF. The CDR3 DNA follows: TGTGCCAGTTCCCCAGGGGCGCATAATTCACCCCTCCACTTT.

V and J are TRBV7-3 and TRBJ2-5, with TRBD2 as a possible D gene (5 bases). Germline lookup yields CDR1 SGHTA and CDR2 FQGTGA. The CDR3 contains 13 residues. V gave up 0 bases and J gave up 5 bases, with 7 bases separating them. The CDR3, as DNA: TGTGCCAGCAGCTTAACGTCGGGGGAGACCCAGTACTTC. Translation: CASSLTSGETQYF.

This clone was detected only once. The chain uses TRBV2 and TRBJ1-4; 7 bases agree with TRBD1. Germline V lookup: CDR1 SNHLY, CDR2 FYNNEI. The CDR3 is made up of 14 amino acids. Losses at the gene ends were 6 bases for V and 6 bases for J; bases not matched to a gene: 7. The CDR3 loop is CASRIETGYEKLFF. In DNA form, the CDR3 reads TGTGCCAGCAGGATCGAGACAGGGTATGAAAAACTGTTTTTT.

This chain links TRBV7-9 with TRBJ2-1; 7 positions match TRBD2. With 2 bases clipped from V and 3 bases from J, the junction kept 4 bases outside the gene matches. The CDR3 is 15 residues long. From germline, CDR1 is SEHNR and CDR2 FQNEAQ (reference sequence). The CDR3 DNA reads TGTGCCAGCAGCTTACACCGGGGGGACTACAATGAGCAGTTCTTC. It translates to CASSLHRGDYNEQFF.

The rearrangement links TRBV7-9 to TRBJ2-7, with a tentative D call TRBD1 (5 bases). This CDR3 spans 16 amino acids. Trimming cost V 1 base and J 2 bases, with 15 bases left between them. Germline CDR1 and CDR2: SEHNR and FQNEAQ (reference sequence). The CDR3 sequence is CASSLGAGFGTYEQYF. For the CDR3, the DNA is TGTGCCAGCAGCTTAGGAGCAGGGTTTGGTACCTACGAGCAGTACTTC.

This chain connects TRBV4-3 to TRBJ2-1; TRBD2 matches 14 bases. Germline V CDR1 and CDR2: LGHNA, YSLEER. This CDR3 region has 17 residues. J was trimmed by 3 bases and V by 4 bases; bases with no gene match: 5. CDR3 amino acids: CASSPTSGGADYNEQFF. CDR3 DNA sequence: TGCGCCAGCAGCCCGACTAGCGGGGGGGCCGACTACAATGAGCAGTTCTTC.

This clone was found once. The chain joins TRBV6-1 to TRBJ2-1, with TRBD2 matching 12 bases. J lost 8 bases, V lost 10 bases, and 9 bases had no gene match. Germline V gives CDR1 MNHNS, CDR2 SASEGT. The CDR3 consists of 14 residues. In DNA form, the CDR3 reads TGTGCCATCCTAACGAGACTAGCGGGGGATGAGCAGTTCTTC. It encodes CAILTRLAGDEQFF.

The chain uses TRBV29-1 and TRBJ1-5, with TRBD1 as a possible D gene (6 bases). Germline loops: CDR1 SQVTM, CDR2 ANQGSEA. The V end was cut by 4 bases, the J end by 4 bases, with 11 bases between. The CDR3 totals 13 residues. Here the CDR3 DNA reads TGCAGCGTTGGTGACAGGAGAAATCAGCCCCAGCATTTT. Translation: CSVGDRRNQPQHF.

The chain recombines TRBV27 with TRBJ1-5, with TRBD1 as a possible D gene (6 bases). This CDR3 comprises 16 residues. Germline values: CDR1 MNHEY, CDR2 SMNVEV (reference sequence). V was cut by 4 bases and J by 6 bases, with 19 bases left in between. The CDR3 DNA reads TGTGCCAGCAGTTACCGGCGGACACAGGGCCCTCAGCCCCAGCATTTT. Translating gives CASSYRRTQGPQPQHF.

The chain combines TRBV10-3 with TRBJ2-3; 8 nucleotides line up with TRBD2. With V trimmed by 5 bases and J by 0 bases, 1 base remained unmatched. This CDR3 has 14 residues. Germline CDR1 reads ENHRY; CDR2 reads SYGVKD. The CDR3 sequence: CAISTGGSTDTQYF. The CDR3 nucleotides read TGTGCCATCAGTACGGGGGGGAGCACAGATACGCAGTATTTT.

This chain joins TRBV7-2 and TRBJ1-1; D not resolved. Deletions cut 1 base from V and 1 base from J, with 7 bases between. This CDR3 region has 14 residues. The V gene's germline CDR1 is SGHTA and CDR2 FQGNSA. CDR3 DNA: TGTGCCAGCAGCTTAGGGCCGGGGAACACTGAAGCTTTCTTT. Translated, it gives CASSLGPGNTEAFF.

The chain carries TRBV4-3 and TRBJ1-2; possibly TRBD1 for D (6 bases). V was shortened by 1 base and J by 3 bases, with 12 bases between the two germline ends. Germline CDR1 and CDR2: LGHNA and YSLEER. The CDR3 length is 15 residues. CDR3 nucleotide sequence: TGCGCCAGCAGCCAAGGGGGGCGTTTTGACTATGGCTACACCTTC. Its protein is CASSQGGRFDYGYTF.

This chain connects TRBV29-1 to TRBJ2-7; weak D call: TRBD2 (5 bases). V lost 7 bases and J lost 9, with 19 bases in between. The germline gives CDR1 SQVTM, CDR2 ANQGSEA. The CDR3 totals 12 residues. DNA for the CDR3: TGCAGCGCCCGTGATCTTCGGGAACGGCAGTACTTC. This translates into CSARDLRERQYF.

This clone was recorded a few times. This sequence joins TRBV11-2 and TRBJ2-2; D gene uncertain. Germline V gene data show CDR1 as SGHAT and CDR2 as FQNNGV. The CDR3 consists of 14 residues. V lost 1 base and J lost 7, with 10 bases in between. The CDR3 region has the DNA TGTGCCAGCAGCTTAGTATCCGAGATCGGGGAGCTGTTTTTT. As protein: CASSLVSEIGELFF.

The chain recombines TRBV19 with TRBJ2-1; 8 positions match TRBD2. This CDR3 contains 15 residues. Trimming took 6 bases from V and 7 from J; bases not matched to a gene: 11. Germline lookup yields CDR1 LNHDA and CDR2 SQIVND (reference sequence). Here the CDR3 reads CASRTWYGGVNEQFF. The CDR3 DNA follows: TGTGCCAGTAGAACCTGGTACGGGGGGGTGAATGAGCAGTTCTTC.

This sequence joins TRBV9 and TRBJ2-3, with 9 bases fitting TRBD2. The CDR3 consists of 16 residues. The germline gives CDR1 SGDLS, CDR2 YYNGEE. With V trimmed by 4 bases and J by 5 bases, 11 bases remained unmatched. The CDR3 loop reads CASSRAQKRGVDTQYF. The CDR3 DNA reads as TGTGCCAGCAGCCGGGCGCAGAAGCGGGGGGTAGATACGCAGTATTTT.

V usage is TRBV29-1 and J usage is TRBJ1-2; D may be TRBD1 (6 bases). Per the germline V gene, CDR1 is SQVTM and CDR2 is ANQGSEA. The germline V and J ends were trimmed by 4 bases and 3 bases, with 18 bases remaining between them. This CDR3 contains 15 residues. In DNA form, the CDR3 reads TGCAGCGTTGGGGGGACAAGGGCCGGGGACTATGGCTACACCTTC. Translating it yields CSVGGTRAGDYGYTF.

This clone occurred once. This rearrangement joins TRBV30 to TRBJ1-6; no firm D call. The germline V gene encodes CDR1 GTSNPN and CDR2 SVGIG (reference sequence). Trimming removed 0 bases from V and 10 bases from J, with 16 bases in between. CDR3 length equals 15 residues. The CDR3 loop is CAWSVGLGLSSPLHF. The CDR3 DNA reads TGTGCCTGGAGTGTCGGACTGGGTCTCAGCTCACCCCTCCACTTT.

This clone was seen only once. The CDR3 DNA sequence: TGTGCCAGCAGCGTCCTAGATACGCAGTATTTT. Its translation: CASSVLDTQYF. This rearrangement joins TRBV7-9 to TRBJ2-3; D gene uncertain. This CDR3 is built from 11 residues. The germline V and J ends were trimmed by 5 bases and 5 bases, with 5 bases remaining between them. Per the germline V gene, CDR1 is SEHNR and CDR2 is FQNEAQ (reference sequence).

This clone has just a few counts. The chain links TRBV6-1 to TRBJ1-2, with no clear D. Per the germline V gene, CDR1 is MNHNS and CDR2 is SASEGT. The ends were cut back, 10 bases at V and 7 bases at J, with 10 bases in the middle. The CDR3 sequence is 10 residues long. The CDR3 sequence: CATRAVGYTF. The CDR3 nucleotides are TGTGCCACTCGAGCGGTTGGCTACACCTTC.

The chain uses TRBV2 and TRBJ2-5, with TRBD2 matching 7 bases. This CDR3 is built from 17 residues. Germline CDR1 and CDR2: SNHLY and FYNNEI. The V and J ends lost 2 bases and 0 bases, in that order; junction bases with no gene match: 9. The CDR3 loop is CASSEPSSGRYQETQYF. DNA of the CDR3: TGTGCCAGCAGTGAACCTTCTAGCGGAAGGTACCAAGAGACCCAGTACTTC.

The V gene is TRBV7-9, the J gene TRBJ2-7; maybe TRBD1 (6 bases). This CDR3 is 16 amino acids long. Trimming took 7 bases from V and 0 from J, leaving 19 bases between them. The germline V gene encodes CDR1 SEHNR and CDR2 FQNEAQ (reference sequence). The chain's CDR3 is CASMQPGTGISYEQYF. The CDR3 DNA is TGTGCCAGCATGCAGCCCGGCACAGGGATCTCCTACGAGCAGTACTTC. Using reference TRBV7-9 and TRBJ2-7 for the parts outside the CDR3, the full variable domain is DTGVSQNPRHKITKRGQNVTFRCDPISEHNRLYWYRQTLGQGPEFLTYFQNEAQLEKSRLLSDRFSAERPKGSFSTLEIQRTEQGDSAMYLCASMQPGTGISYEQYFGPGTRLTVT.

V and J are TRBV4-3 and TRBJ1-3; D not resolved. The CDR3 extends over 20 amino acids. Germline CDR1 and CDR2: LGHNA and YSLEER. Trimming cost V 0 bases and J 1 base, with 22 bases left between them. In nucleotides, the CDR3 is TGCGCCAGCAGCCAAGACTTGACTGGAACGCCCTACAAATCTGGAAACACCATATATTTT. This translates into CASSQDLTGTPYKSGNTIYF.

V is TRBV19 and J is TRBJ1-2; D unclear. V lost 6 bases, J lost 8 bases, and 13 bases lay in between. The CDR3 sequence is 12 residues long. Germline lookup yields CDR1 LNHDA and CDR2 SQIVND (reference sequence). CDR3 residues: CASRGYREGYTF. DNA of the CDR3: TGTGCCAGTAGGGGGTATCGGGAGGGCTACACCTTC.

The chain links TRBV12-5 to TRBJ1-5; 8 bases line up with TRBD1. In germline, CDR1 is LGHNT, CDR2 FRNRAP. The CDR3 spans 15 residues. V lost 5 bases, J lost 8 bases, and 11 bases stayed unmatched. The CDR3 loop reads CASGLGQVRRKPQHF. CDR3 nucleotides: TGTGCTAGTGGTCTGGGACAGGTTCGACGGAAGCCCCAGCATTTT.

Regarding this clone: In the same sample, other DNA sequences code for this CDR3. The DNA of the CDR3 is TGTGCCAGCGGACAGGGGGTGAGCAATCAGCCCCAGCATTTT. It encodes CASGQGVSNQPQHF. The rearrangement uses TRBV6-1 and TRBJ1-5, with 10 bases matching TRBD1. Trimming cost V 8 bases and J 1 base; bases outside gene matches: 2. Germline loops: CDR1 MNHNS, CDR2 SASEGT. The CDR3 is 14 amino acids.

This chain links TRBV6-5 with TRBJ1-3; 8 bases are a match to TRBD1. V lost 8 bases, J lost 5 bases, and 5 bases stayed unmatched. The CDR3 has 13 residues. The V gene's germline CDR1 is MNHEY and CDR2 SVGAGI. The CDR3 DNA is TGTGCCAGCGGCGCAGGGGGCAGAAACACCATATATTTT. Its translation: CASGAGGRNTIYF.

This clone was counted a single time. The chain joins TRBV10-2 to TRBJ2-5, with 9 bases identical to TRBD1. The CDR3 consists of 16 residues. V dropped 3 bases and J dropped 3; count of bases not matched to a gene: 8. Germline V gives CDR1 WSHSY, CDR2 SAAADI. CDR3 protein: CASSDLPGQGEETQYF. Here the CDR3 DNA reads TGCGCCAGCAGTGACCTCCCGGGACAGGGAGAAGAGACCCAGTACTTC.

The V gene is TRBV16, the J gene TRBJ1-1; 8 bases map to TRBD1. With 4 bases clipped from V and 4 bases from J, the junction kept 5 bases outside the gene matches. The CDR3 spans 14 residues. Germline V CDR1 and CDR2: KGHSY, FQNENV. The DNA for the CDR3 is TGTGCCAGCAGCCCGGACAGGGCCCGCACTGAAGCTTTCTTT. Encoded protein: CASSPDRARTEAFF.

This clone appeared once. Relative to the germline gene, one junction end is altered; a read error may explain this. The V gene is TRBV7-7, the J gene TRBJ2-7, with D tentatively TRBD1 (5 bases). The CDR3 has 13 amino acids. In germline, CDR1 is SSHAT, CDR2 FNYEAQ (reference sequence). CDR3 sequence reads: CASSLAQGYEQYF. DNA of the CDR3: TGTGCTAGCAGCTTAGCTCAGGGCTACGAGCAGTACTTC.

The V call is TRBV20-1, the J call TRBJ1-2; D uncertain. CDR1 and CDR2 from the germline V gene are DFQATT and SNEGSKA (reference sequence). The CDR3 loop spans 11 amino acids. The CDR3 DNA is TGCAGAGTTCTTGTAGGAGAAGGCTACACCTTC. Translated: CRVLVGEGYTF.

The chain joins TRBV30 to TRBJ2-3, with D possibly matching TRBD2 (7 bases). CDR3 length equals 14 residues. Germline-derived CDR1 and CDR2 are GTSNPN and SVGIG (reference sequence). V gave up 2 bases and J gave up 6 bases, with 15 bases separating them. The CDR3 loop reads CAWSLWGGGDTQYF. The CDR3 DNA follows: TGTGCCTGGAGTTTGTGGGGGGGCGGTGATACGCAGTATTTT.